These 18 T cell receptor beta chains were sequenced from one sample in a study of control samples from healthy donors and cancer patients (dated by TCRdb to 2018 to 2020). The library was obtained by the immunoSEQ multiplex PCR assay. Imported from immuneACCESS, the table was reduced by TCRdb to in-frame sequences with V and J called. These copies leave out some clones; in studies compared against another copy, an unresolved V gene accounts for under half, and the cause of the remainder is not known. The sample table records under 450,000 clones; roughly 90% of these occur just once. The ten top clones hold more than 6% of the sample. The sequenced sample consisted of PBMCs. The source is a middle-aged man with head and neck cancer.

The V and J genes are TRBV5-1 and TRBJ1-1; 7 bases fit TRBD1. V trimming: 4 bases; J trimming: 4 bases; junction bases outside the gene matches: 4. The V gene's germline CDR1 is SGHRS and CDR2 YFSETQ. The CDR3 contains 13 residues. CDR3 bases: TGCGCCAGCAGCGGGGGACAGCGCACTGAAGCTTTCTTT. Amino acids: CASSGGQRTEAFF.

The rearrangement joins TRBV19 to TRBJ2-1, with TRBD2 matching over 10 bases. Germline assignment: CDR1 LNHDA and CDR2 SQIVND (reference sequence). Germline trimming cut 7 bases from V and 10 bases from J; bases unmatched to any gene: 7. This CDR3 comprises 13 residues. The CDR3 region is CASKERGGWEQFF. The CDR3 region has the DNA TGTGCCAGTAAGGAGCGGGGGGGCTGGGAGCAGTTCTTC.

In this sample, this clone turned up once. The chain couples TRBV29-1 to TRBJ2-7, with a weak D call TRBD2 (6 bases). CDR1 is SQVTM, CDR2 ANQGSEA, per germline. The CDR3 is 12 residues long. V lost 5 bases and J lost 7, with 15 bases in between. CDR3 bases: TGCAGCGTTCGATTCAGGGCGGGGGAGCAGTACTTC. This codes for CSVRFRAGEQYF.

The CDR3 nucleotides are TGTGCCAGCTCACCACCGTTAGATACGCAGTATTTT. It codes for CASSPPLDTQYF. The chain combines TRBV18 with TRBJ2-3; D gene uncertain. Germline values: CDR1 KGHSH, CDR2 LQKENI. The V and J ends lost 0 bases and 5 bases respectively, with 3 bases between them. The CDR3 contains 12 residues.

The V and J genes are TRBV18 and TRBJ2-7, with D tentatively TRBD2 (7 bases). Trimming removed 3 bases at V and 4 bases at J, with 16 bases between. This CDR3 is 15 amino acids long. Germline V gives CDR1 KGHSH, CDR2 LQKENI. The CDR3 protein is CASSPAAGAGYEQYF. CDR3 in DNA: TGTGCCAGCTCACCGGCCGCGGGGGCAGGATACGAGCAGTACTTC.

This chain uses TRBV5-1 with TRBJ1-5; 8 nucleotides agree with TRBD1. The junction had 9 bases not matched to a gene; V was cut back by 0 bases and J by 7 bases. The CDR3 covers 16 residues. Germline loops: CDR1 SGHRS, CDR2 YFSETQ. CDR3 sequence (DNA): TGCGCCAGCAGCTTGGACCCTGGACAGGGAGGCCAGCCCCAGCATTTT. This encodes CASSLDPGQGGQPQHF.

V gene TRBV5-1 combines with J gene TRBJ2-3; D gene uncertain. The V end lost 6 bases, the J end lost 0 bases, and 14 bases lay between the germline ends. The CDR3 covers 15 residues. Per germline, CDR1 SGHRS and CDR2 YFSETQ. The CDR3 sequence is CASTLVAESTDTQYF. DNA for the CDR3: TGCGCCAGCACCCTTGTGGCAGAGAGCACAGATACGCAGTATTTT.

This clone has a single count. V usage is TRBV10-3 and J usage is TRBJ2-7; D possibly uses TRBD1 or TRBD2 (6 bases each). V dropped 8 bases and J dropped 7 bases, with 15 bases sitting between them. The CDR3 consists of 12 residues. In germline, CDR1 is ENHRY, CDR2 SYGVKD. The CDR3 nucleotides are TGTGCCATCGCACCGGGGGCGGAGGAGCAGTACTTC. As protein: CAIAPGAEEQYF.

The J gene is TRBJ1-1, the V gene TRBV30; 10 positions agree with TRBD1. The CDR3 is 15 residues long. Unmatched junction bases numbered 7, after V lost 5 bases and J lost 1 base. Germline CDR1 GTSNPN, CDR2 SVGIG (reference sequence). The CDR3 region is CAWGDRDRGNTEAFF. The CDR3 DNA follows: TGTGCCTGGGGGGACCGGGACAGGGGGAACACTGAAGCTTTCTTT.

The CDR3 here is CASSIRDRGRAEQFF. The CDR3 coding sequence is TGTGCCAGCAGTATCCGGGACAGGGGGAGGGCTGAGCAGTTCTTC. The chain uses TRBV27 and TRBJ2-1; 11 bases map to TRBD1. The ends lost 5 bases at V and 9 bases at J; junction bases unmatched: 9. The CDR3 sequence is 15 residues long. The germline gives CDR1 MNHEY, CDR2 SMNVEV (reference sequence).

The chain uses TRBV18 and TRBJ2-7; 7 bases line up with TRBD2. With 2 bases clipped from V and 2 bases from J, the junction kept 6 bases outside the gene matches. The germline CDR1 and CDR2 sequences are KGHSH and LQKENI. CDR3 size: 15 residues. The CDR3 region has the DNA TGTGCCAGCTCACCAGCGGGGGACGGAGCCTACGAGCAGTACTTC. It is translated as CASSPAGDGAYEQYF.

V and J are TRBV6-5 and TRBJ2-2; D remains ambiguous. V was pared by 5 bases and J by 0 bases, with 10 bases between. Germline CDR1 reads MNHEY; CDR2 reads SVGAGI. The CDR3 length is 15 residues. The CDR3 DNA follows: TGTGCCAGCAGTCCCCTGGGCCCGAACACCGGGGAGCTGTTTTTT. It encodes CASSPLGPNTGELFF.

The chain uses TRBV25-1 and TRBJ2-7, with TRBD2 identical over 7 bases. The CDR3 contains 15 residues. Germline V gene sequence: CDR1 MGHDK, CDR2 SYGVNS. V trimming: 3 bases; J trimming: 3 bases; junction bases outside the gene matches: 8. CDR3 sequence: CASSDPSGGIYEQYF. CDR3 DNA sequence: TGTGCCAGCAGTGATCCTAGCGGTGGTATCTACGAGCAGTACTTC.

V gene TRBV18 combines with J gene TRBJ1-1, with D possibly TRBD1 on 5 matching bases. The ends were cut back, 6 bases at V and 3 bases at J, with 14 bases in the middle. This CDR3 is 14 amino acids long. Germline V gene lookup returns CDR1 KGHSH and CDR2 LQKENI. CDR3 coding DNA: TGTGCCAGCTCCCAACCGGGGGTGGACACTGAAGCTTTCTTT. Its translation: CASSQPGVDTEAFF.

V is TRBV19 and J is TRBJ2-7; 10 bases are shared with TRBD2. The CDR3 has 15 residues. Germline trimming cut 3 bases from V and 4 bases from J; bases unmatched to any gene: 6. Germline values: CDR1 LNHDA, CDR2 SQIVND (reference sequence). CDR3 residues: CASSIELAGTYEQYF. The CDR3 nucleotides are TGTGCCAGTAGTATTGAACTAGCGGGGACTTACGAGCAGTACTTC.

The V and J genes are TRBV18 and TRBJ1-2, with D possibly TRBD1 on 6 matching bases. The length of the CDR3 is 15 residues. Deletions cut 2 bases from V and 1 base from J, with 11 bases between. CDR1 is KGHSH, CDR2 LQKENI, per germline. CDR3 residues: CASSPNRDNNYGYTF. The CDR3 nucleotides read TGTGCCAGCTCACCAAACAGGGATAATAACTATGGCTACACCTTC.

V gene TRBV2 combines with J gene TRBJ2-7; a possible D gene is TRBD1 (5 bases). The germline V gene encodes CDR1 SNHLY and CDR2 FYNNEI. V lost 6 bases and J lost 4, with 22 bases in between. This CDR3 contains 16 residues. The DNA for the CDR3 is TGTGCCAGCAGGGCGCGGACCCGTGCTGGGGCTTACGAGCAGTACTTC. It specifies CASRARTRAGAYEQYF. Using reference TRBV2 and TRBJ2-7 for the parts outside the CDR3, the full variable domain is EPEVTQTPSHQVTQMGQEVILRCVPISNHLYFYWYRQILGQKVEFLVSFYNNEISEKSEIFDDQFSVERPDGSNFTLKIRSTKLEDSAMYFCASRARTRAGAYEQYFGPGTRLTVT.

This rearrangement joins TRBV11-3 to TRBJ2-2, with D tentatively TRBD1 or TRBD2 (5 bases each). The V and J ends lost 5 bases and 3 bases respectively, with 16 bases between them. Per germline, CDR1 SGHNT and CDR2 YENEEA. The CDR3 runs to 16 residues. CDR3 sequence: CASSSRWGSDTGELFF. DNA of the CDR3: TGTGCCAGCAGCAGCAGATGGGGGAGCGACACCGGGGAGCTGTTTTTT. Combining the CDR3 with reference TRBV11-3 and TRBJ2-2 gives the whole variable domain EAGVVQSPRYKIIEKKQPVAFWCNPISGHNTLYWYLQNLGQGPELLIRYENEEAVDDSQLPKDRFSAERLKGVDSTLKIQPAELGDSAVYLCASSSRWGSDTGELFFGEGSRLTVL.